This TCR beta chain was retrieved from a study of response to subunit inactivated influenza vaccine. Study-wide findings and caveats: New T cells are recruited in small numbers by each seasonal influenza vaccination, according to the authors' suggestion.

Germline trimming cut 4 bases from V and 2 bases from J; bases unmatched to any gene: 6. This CDR3 comprises 15 residues. Germline CDR1 is MRHNA and CDR2 is SNTAGT. In this sample, this clonotype turned up a few times. Its antigen is undetermined. MiXCR was run by TCRdb on the RT-PCR reads, yielding one entry per CDR3 protein. Of hundreds of thousands of distinct CDR3 sequences listed, about 7.6% are singletons. The gene calls are TRBV6-4 and TRBJ2-3, with 7 bases lining up with TRBD2. The source material was PBMCs from blood, sampled roughly 24 months after vaccination. This receptor was obtained from a man aged 45-69 years who received an inactivated influenza vaccine. CDR3 DNA: TGTGCCAGCAGTGCCTTGGGACTACCCACAGATACGCAGTATTTT. It yields the protein CASSALGLPTDTQYF.